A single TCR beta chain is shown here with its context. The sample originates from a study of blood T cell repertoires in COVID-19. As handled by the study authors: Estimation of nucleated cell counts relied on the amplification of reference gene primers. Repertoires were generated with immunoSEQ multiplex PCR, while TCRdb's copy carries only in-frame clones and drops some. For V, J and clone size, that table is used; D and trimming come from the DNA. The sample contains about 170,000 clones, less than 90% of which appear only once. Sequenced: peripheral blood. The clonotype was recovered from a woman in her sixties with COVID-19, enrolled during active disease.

The CDR3, as DNA: TGTGCCAGTAGTACAACAGGGGAAGGAAACACCATATATTTT. Translated, it gives CASSTTGEGNTIYF. The chain couples TRBV19 to TRBJ1-3, with 7 positions matching TRBD1. This CDR3 has 14 amino acids. V shed 4 bases and J 4 bases; nucleotides not matched to a gene: 4. The germline V gene encodes CDR1 LNHDA and CDR2 SQIVND (reference sequence).